This T cell receptor (beta chain) was obtained from a study of OX40 agonist ivuxolimab in advanced cancers. Study-level background: Averaging 60 years in age, with a range of about 20 to 90, the cohort was 82.7% male. Findings of the study overall: Partly responding patients at 0.1-3.0 mg/kg showed some of the smallest clonal expansion. Not determined was the antigen specificity of the expanded peripheral T cells.

Germline CDR1 reads LNHDA; CDR2 reads SQIVND (reference sequence). Trimming removed 3 bases from V and 7 bases from J; junction bases left unmatched: 15. The CDR3 has 18 residues. A note on this clone: The antigen remains unidentified.

Clones were read by immunoSEQ multiplex PCR, and TCRdb kept only the in-frame ones, dropping some. The table includes about 35,000 clones, roughly 80% detected once. The chain joins TRBV19 to TRBJ1-4, with 9 bases that match TRBD1. This TCR was recovered from an adult with an advanced solid tumor such as melanoma, head and neck, liver or kidney cancer. The sequenced sample was CD4+ or CD8+ T cells sorted from blood, obtained in a trial of the OX40 agonist ivuxolimab. The CDR3 is CASSIGDRVSSLAEKLFF. DNA of the CDR3: TGTGCCAGTAGTATCGGGGACAGGGTGTCTTCGTTGGCTGAAAAACTGTTTTTT.